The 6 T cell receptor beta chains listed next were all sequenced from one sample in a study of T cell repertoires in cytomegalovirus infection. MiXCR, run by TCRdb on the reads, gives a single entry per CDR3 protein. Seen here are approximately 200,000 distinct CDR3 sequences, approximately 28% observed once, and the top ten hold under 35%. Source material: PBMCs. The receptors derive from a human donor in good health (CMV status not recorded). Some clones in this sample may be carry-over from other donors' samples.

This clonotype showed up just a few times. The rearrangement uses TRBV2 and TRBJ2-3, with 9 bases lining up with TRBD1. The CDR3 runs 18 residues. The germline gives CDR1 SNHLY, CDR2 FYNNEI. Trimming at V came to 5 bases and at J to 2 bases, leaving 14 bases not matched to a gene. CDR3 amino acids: CASSSPGWGTGYTDTQYF. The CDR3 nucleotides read TGTGCCAGCAGTTCCCCGGGTTGGGGGACAGGGTACACAGATACGCAGTATTTT.

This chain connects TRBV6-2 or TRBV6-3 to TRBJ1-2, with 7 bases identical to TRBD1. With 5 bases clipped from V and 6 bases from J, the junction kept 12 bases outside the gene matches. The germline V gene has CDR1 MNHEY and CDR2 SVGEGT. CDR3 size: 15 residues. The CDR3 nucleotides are TGTGCCAGCAGTGACACCGGAGAGGGGGCGAATGGCTACACCTTC. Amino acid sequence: CASSDTGEGANGYTF.

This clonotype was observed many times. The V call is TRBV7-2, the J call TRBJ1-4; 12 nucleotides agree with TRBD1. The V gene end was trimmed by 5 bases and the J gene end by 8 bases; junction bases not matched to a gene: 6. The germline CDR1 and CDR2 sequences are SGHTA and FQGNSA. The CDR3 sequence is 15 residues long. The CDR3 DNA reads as TGTGCCAGCAGCCAAAGGGACAGGGGGCACGAAAAACTGTTTTTT. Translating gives CASSQRDRGHEKLFF.

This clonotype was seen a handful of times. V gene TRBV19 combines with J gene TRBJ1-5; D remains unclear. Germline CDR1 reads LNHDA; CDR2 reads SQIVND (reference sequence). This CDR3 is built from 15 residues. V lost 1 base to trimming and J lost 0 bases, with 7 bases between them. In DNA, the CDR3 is TGTGCCAGTAGTATAGGGGAATATAGCAATCAGCCCCAGCATTTT. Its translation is CASSIGEYSNQPQHF.

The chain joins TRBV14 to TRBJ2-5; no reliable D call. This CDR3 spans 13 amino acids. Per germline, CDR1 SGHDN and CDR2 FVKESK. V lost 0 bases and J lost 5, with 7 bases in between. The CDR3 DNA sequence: TGTGCCAGCAGCCAAGATCTTCTGGAGACCCAGTACTTC. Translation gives CASSQDLLETQYF.

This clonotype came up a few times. As DNA, the CDR3 is TGCAGCGTTGGTAACCGAGGGAGCTACGAGCAGTACTTC. Its protein is CSVGNRGSYEQYF. This rearrangement joins TRBV29-1 to TRBJ2-7; D may be TRBD2 (5 bases). Germline V gives CDR1 SQVTM, CDR2 ANQGSEA. The length of the CDR3 is 13 residues. V was trimmed by 4 bases and J by 3 bases, leaving 13 bases between them.